Listed below are T cell receptor beta chains from one sample, sequenced in a study of blood T cell repertoires in COVID-19. Sequencing was performed with immunoSEQ multiplex PCR; in TCRdb, only in-frame clones are kept and a portion is missing. The table shows some 220,000 clones, with approximately 83% occurring only once. The sequencing sample was made of peripheral blood. These receptors originate from a human donor in a cohort sampled during active COVID-19. The CDR3 runs from the conserved cysteine through the conserved F or W. The order of the fields is CDR3 protein, D gene, CDR3 length, J gene, V gene. The D gene is left open where the match is weak.

CASSPRVIRGANSPLHF	NA	17	TRBJ1-6	TRBV28
CASSPLAGEETQYF	TRBD2	14	TRBJ2-5	TRBV5-1
CASSLVGDYYNEQFF	NA	15	TRBJ2-1	TRBV5-1
CASSKGSGGAPTQYF	NA	15	TRBJ2-3	TRBV21-1
CASSPRTSGTDTQYF	TRBD2	15	TRBJ2-3	TRBV5-1
CASSQDRNRGSEGYTF	TRBD1	16	TRBJ1-2	TRBV3-1/TRBV3-2
CASSEGRGSSYEQYF	TRBD1	15	TRBJ2-7	TRBV2
CASSVGQFYEQYF	NA	13	TRBJ2-7	TRBV9
CATSRSREEKLFF	NA	13	TRBJ1-4	TRBV15
CASSQDQGGRAWTDTQYF	TRBD2	18	TRBJ2-3	TRBV4-2
CASSSTGLSSEAFF	NA	14	TRBJ1-1	TRBV27
CASSQGVSWDMAKNIQYF	NA	18	TRBJ2-4	TRBV14
CATSDPGQAYNEQFF	TRBD1	15	TRBJ2-1	TRBV24-1
CAIREGFTQGAQYF	NA	14	TRBJ2-7	TRBV10-3
CASSLASQETQYF	NA	13	TRBJ2-5	TRBV5-6
CASSSPGGKDGNTIYF	TRBD1	16	TRBJ1-3	TRBV28
CASSLPGGQTEAFF	TRBD1	14	TRBJ1-1	TRBV28
CASSEDREGRNTEAFF	TRBD1	16	TRBJ1-1	TRBV6-1
CASSYLAGGGTDTQYF	TRBD2	16	TRBJ2-3	TRBV9
CASSAEAGFGNEQFF	NA	15	TRBJ2-1	TRBV9
CASSDSGVNTGELFF	NA	15	TRBJ2-2	TRBV6-4
CASSSSGGNTEAFF	NA	14	TRBJ1-1	TRBV7-3
CASSLSTDTEAFF	NA	13	TRBJ1-1	TRBV7-3